One TCR beta chain is described in this entry. Antigen: not known. For the second PCR, which ran for roughly 6 to 12 cycles, a sample-barcoded 5' primer and a J-beta primer mix were used. TCRdb fed the 5' RACE reads into MiXCR, producing one record per CDR3 protein. The table has around 940,000 distinct CDR3 sequences, roughly 51% seen once. The sample is drawn from a study of blood T cells in healthy people across ages. Study overall: Template switching captured about one barcoded beta molecule per two T cells.

The germline CDR1 and CDR2 sequences are ENHRY and SYGVKD. This CDR3 spans 13 amino acids. The V segment lost 8 bases and the J segment 3 bases; nucleotides outside the gene matches: 7. The individuals who served as donors were healthy Caucasians living in Russia, aged roughly 6 to 95. Findings and limits, study-wide: Both higher diversity and more naive CD4+ cells marked long-lived donors when set against aged donors.

The chain is built from TRBV10-3 and TRBJ2-7; TRBD1 aligns across 7 bases. What was sequenced was blood. The sequence was obtained from a woman aged 55-70 years in good health. CDR3 loop: CAIQGTADYEQYF. The CDR3 region has the DNA TGTGCCATCCAGGGGACAGCCGACTACGAGCAGTACTTC.